The sequence of this T cell receptor beta chain was determined in a study of blood T cell repertoires in COVID-19. As for the study in general: From T cells, B-cell-depleted T cells, or PBMCs came the material, which was cDNA or gDNA.

Original methodology: Amplification of reference gene primers provided the estimated nucleated cell counts. Generated by immunoSEQ multiplex PCR, the TCRdb table keeps only in-frame clones and is missing some. V and J calls and clone size are given by that table; D and trimming were obtained from the DNA. This table holds tens of thousands of clones, about 85% found once. The table lists this clone with a few counts. The TCR was taken from a man in his sixties with acute or convalescent COVID-19. Sequencing input: peripheral blood.

The CDR3 is CASGGAYNSPLHF. The CDR3 DNA reads as TGTGCCTCCGGAGGCGCCTATAATTCACCCCTCCACTTT. V and J are TRBV28 and TRBJ1-6; no clear D. This CDR3 is 13 amino acids long. Deletions cut 11 bases from V and 2 bases from J, with 10 bases between. Germline lookup yields CDR1 MDHEN and CDR2 SYDVKM.